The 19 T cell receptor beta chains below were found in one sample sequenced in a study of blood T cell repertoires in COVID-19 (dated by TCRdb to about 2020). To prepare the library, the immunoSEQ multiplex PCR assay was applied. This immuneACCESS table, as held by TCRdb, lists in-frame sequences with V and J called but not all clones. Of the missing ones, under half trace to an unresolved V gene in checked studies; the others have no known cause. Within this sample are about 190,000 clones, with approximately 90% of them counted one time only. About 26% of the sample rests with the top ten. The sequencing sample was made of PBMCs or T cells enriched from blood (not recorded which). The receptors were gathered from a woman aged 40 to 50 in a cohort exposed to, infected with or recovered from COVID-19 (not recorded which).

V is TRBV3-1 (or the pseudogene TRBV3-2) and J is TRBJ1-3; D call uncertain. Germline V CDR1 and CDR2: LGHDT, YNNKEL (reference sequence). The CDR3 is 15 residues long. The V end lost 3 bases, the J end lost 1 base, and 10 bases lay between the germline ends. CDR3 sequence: CASSQSQHSGNTIYF. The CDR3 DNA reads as TGTGCCAGCAGCCAGTCTCAACATTCTGGAAACACCATATATTTT.

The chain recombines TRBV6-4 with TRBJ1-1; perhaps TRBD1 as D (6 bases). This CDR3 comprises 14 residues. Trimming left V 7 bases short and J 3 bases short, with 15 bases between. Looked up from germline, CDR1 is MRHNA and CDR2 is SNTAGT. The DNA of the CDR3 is TGTGCCAGCAATAGGGGACACCCGCACACTGAAGCTTTCTTT. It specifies CASNRGHPHTEAFF.

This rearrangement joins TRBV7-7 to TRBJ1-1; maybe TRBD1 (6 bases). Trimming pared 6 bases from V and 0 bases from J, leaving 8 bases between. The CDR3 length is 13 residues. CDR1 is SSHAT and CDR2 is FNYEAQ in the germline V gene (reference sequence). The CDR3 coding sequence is TGTGCCAGCAGTAGGGACATGAACACTGAAGCTTTCTTT. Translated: CASSRDMNTEAFF.

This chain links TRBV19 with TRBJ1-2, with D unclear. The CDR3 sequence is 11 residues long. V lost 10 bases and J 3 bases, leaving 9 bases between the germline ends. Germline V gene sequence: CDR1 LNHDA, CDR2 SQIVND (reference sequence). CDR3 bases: TGTGCCACTAGGAGTGACTATGGCTACACCTTC. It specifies CATRSDYGYTF. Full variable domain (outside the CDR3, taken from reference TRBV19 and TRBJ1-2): DGGITQSPKYLFRKEGQNVTLSCEQNLNHDAMYWYRQDPGQGLRLIYYSQIVNDFQKGDIAEGYSVSREKKESFPLTVTSAQKNPTAFYLCATRSDYGYTFGSGTRLTVV.

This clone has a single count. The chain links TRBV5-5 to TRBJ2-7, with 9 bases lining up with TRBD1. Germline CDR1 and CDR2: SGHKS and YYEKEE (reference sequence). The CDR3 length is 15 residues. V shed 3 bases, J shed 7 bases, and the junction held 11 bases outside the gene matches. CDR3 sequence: CASSYRTGESREQYF. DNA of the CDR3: TGTGCCAGCAGCTACCGGACAGGGGAATCCAGGGAGCAGTACTTC.

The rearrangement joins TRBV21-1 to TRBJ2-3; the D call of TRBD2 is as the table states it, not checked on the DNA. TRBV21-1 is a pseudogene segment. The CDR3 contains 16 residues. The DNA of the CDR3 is TGTGCCAGCAGCAAAGTTCGGGCGGGAGGGACAGATACGCAGTATTTT. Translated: CASSKVRAGGTDTQYF.

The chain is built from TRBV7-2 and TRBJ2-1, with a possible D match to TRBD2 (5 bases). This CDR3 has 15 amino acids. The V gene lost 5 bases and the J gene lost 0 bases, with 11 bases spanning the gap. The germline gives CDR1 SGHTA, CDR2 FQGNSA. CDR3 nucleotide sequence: TGTGCCAGCAGCATACAGCGGAGCTCCTACAATGAGCAGTTCTTC. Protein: CASSIQRSSYNEQFF.

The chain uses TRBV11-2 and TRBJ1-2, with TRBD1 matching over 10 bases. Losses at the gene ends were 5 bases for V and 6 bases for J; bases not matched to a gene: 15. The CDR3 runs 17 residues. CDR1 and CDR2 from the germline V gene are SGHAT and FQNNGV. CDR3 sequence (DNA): TGTGCCAGCAGCCCTGGGGGACAGGGGTGGAAAAAAGATGGCTACACCTTC. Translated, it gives CASSPGGQGWKKDGYTF.

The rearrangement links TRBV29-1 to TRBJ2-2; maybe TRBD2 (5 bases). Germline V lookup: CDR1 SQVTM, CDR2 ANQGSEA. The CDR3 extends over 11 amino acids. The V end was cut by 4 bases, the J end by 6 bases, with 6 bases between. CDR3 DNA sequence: TGCAGCGTTGCACTAGCCGGGGAGCTGTTTTTT. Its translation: CSVALAGELFF.

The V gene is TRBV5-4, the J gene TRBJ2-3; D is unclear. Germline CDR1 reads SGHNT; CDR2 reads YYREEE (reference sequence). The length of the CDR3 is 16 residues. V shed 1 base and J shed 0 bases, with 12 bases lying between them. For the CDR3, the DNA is TGTGCCAGCAGCTTGACTGGGCTGGGTAGCACAGATACGCAGTATTTT. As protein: CASSLTGLGSTDTQYF.

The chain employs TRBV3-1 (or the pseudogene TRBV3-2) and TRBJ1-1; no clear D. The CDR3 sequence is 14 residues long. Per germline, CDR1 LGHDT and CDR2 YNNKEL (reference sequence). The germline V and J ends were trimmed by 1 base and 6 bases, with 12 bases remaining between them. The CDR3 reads CASSQVTGTAEAFF. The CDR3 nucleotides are TGTGCCAGCAGCCAAGTAACGGGAACGGCTGAAGCTTTCTTT.

In nucleotides, the CDR3 is TGTGCCAGCAGCCAACCTACAGGGAACACTGAAGCTTTCTTT. This encodes CASSQPTGNTEAFF. The rearrangement links TRBV4-2 to TRBJ1-1, with a tentative D call TRBD1 (5 bases). The CDR3 contains 14 residues. The germline gives CDR1 LGHNA, CDR2 YNFKEQ. Trimming shortened V by 2 bases and J by 1 base, and 8 bases separated the two germline ends.

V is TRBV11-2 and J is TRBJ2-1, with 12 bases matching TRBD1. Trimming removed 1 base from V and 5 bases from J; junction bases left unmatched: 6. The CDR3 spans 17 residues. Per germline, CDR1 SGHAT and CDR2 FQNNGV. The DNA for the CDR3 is TGTGCCAGCAGCTTAGGTGGGGGACAGGGGGCCCACAATGAGCAGTTCTTC. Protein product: CASSLGGGQGAHNEQFF.

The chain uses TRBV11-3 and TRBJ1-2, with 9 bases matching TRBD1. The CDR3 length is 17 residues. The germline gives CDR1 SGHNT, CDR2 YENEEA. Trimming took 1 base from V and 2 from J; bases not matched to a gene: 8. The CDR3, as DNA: TGTGCCAGCAGCTTAGCCCTAGCCGGGACAGGGAACTATGGCTACACCTTC. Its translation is CASSLALAGTGNYGYTF.

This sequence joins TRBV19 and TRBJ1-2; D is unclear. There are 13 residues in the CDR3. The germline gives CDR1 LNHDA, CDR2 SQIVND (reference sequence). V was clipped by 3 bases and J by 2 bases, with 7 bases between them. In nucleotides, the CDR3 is TGTGCCAGTAGTATGGCAATAAACTATGGCTACACCTTC. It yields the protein CASSMAINYGYTF.

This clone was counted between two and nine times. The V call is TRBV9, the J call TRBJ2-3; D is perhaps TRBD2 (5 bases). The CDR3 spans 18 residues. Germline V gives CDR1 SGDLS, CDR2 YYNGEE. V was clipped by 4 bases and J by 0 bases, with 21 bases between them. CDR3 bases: TGTGCCAGCAGCCCGAGCGGTATAGCGACTTATAGCACAGATACGCAGTATTTT. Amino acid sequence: CASSPSGIATYSTDTQYF. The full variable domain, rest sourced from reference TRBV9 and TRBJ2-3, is DSGVTQTPKHLITATGQRVTLRCSPRSGDLSVYWYQQSLDQGLQFLIQYYNGEERAKGNILERFSAQQFPDLHSELNLSSLELGDSALYFCASSPSGIATYSTDTQYFGPGTRLTVL.

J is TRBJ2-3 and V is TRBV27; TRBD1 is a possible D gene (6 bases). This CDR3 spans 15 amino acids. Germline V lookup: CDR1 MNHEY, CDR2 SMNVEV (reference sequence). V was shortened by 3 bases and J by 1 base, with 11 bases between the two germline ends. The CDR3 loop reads CASSFGTYGTDTQYF. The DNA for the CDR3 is TGTGCCAGCAGTTTCGGGACATACGGCACAGATACGCAGTATTTT.

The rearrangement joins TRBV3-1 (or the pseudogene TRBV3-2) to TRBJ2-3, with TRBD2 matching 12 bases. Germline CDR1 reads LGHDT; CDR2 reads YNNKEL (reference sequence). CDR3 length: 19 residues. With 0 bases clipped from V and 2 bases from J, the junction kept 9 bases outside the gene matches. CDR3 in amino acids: CASSQELAGGLQATDTQYF. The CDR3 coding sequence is TGTGCCAGCAGCCAAGAACTAGCGGGGGGACTCCAGGCCACAGATACGCAGTATTTT.

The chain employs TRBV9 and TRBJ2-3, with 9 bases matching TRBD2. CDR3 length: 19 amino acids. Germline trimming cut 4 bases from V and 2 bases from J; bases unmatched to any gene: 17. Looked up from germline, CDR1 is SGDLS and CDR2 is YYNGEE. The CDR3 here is CASSPKGGVAGADTDTQYF. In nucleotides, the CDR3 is TGTGCCAGCAGCCCAAAGGGGGGAGTAGCGGGGGCTGACACAGATACGCAGTATTTT.